These T cell receptor beta chains were read from a single sample in a study of OX40 agonist ivuxolimab in advanced cancers. Only in-frame clones appear in the TCRdb table, and some are missing; sequencing was by immunoSEQ multiplex PCR. The table has around 67,000 clones, 84% seen once; the top ten hold around 2.3%. The source material was CD4+ or CD8+ T cells sorted from blood, sampled in a trial of the OX40 agonist ivuxolimab. These receptors were taken from an adult with an advanced solid tumor such as melanoma, head and neck, liver or kidney cancer. CDR3s include the opening cysteine and the closing phenylalanine or tryptophan. A D gene is named only where the DNA matches it firmly. Rows may omit the clone size; those that give it use once, few, many or a size class.

J,V,D,size,CDR3,DNA
TRBJ2-1,TRBV6-5,-,-,CASSRGSYNEQFF,TGTGCCAGCAGCCGGGGGTCCTACAATGAGCAGTTCTTC
TRBJ1-1,TRBV9,-,-,CASSVSIMNTEAFF,TGTGCCAGCAGCGTCAGTATCATGAACACTGAAGCTTTCTTT
TRBJ2-7,TRBV6-6,-,-,CASSYEERAPSF,TGTGCCAGCAGTTACGAAGAGAGGGCCCCCTCCTTC
TRBJ2-7,TRBV6-5,-,once,CASAITGTSAYEQYF,TGTGCCAGCGCCATAACCGGGACGTCGGCCTACGAGCAGTACTTC
TRBJ1-6,TRBV27,TRBD1,few,CASSSLGQGWSPLHF,TGTGCCAGCAGCAGCCTTGGACAGGGGTGGTCACCCCTCCACTTT
TRBJ1-5,TRBV7-2,TRBD1,few,CASSAADRGNQPQHF,TGTGCCAGCAGCGCCGCGGACAGGGGCAATCAGCCCCAGCATTTT
TRBJ2-5,TRBV7-2,TRBD2,-,CASRFSGGAWETQYF,TGTGCCAGCAGATTTAGCGGGGGGGCCTGGGAGACCCAGTACTTC
TRBJ1-2,TRBV5-1,-,-,CASSLGAENYGYTF,TGCGCCAGCAGCTTGGGGGCAGAGAACTATGGCTACACCTTC
TRBJ1-2,TRBV25-1,-,-,CASSLDGRYGYTF,TGTGCCAGCAGTCTGGACGGACGGTATGGCTACACCTTC
TRBJ1-2,TRBV14,-,-,CASSPDSDYGYTF,TGTGCCAGCAGCCCGGACAGTGACTATGGCTACACCTTC
TRBJ2-3,TRBV7-9,TRBD2,-,CASSSAMGLASSTDTQYF,TGTGCCAGCAGCTCGGCTATGGGACTAGCGAGTAGCACAGATACGCAGTATTTT
TRBJ1-5,TRBV30,-,-,CAWSGRGRGNQPQHF,TGTGCCTGGAGTGGCAGGGGAAGGGGCAATCAGCCCCAGCATTTT
TRBJ2-2,TRBV19,-,-,CASRVGPGELFF,TGTGCCAGTAGGGTCGGTCCCGGGGAGCTGTTTTTT
TRBJ1-6,TRBV30,-,few,CAWSGGNSPLHF,TGTGCCTGGTCTGGGGGGAACTCACCCCTCCACTTT
TRBJ1-6,TRBV6-5,TRBD1,once,CASSYGTAYNSPLHF,TGTGCCAGCAGTTACGGGACAGCATATAATTCACCCCTCCACTTT
TRBJ1-2,TRBV9,-,-,CASSVSQVWAYGYTF,TGTGCCAGCAGCGTATCACAGGTTTGGGCATATGGCTACACCTTC
TRBJ2-5,TRBV5-6,TRBD1,-,CASSIPGQGQETQYF,TGTGCCAGCAGCATTCCGGGACAGGGACAGGAGACCCAGTACTTC
TRBJ1-3,TRBV6-5,-,-,CASRPDSYSGNTIYF,TGTGCCAGCAGGCCCGACAGCTACTCTGGAAACACCATATATTTT
TRBJ2-3,TRBV5-1,TRBD1,-,CASSLDSRGDTQYF,TGCGCCAGCAGCTTGGACTCCAGGGGGGATACGCAGTATTTT
TRBJ2-1,TRBV18,TRBD2,-,CASLRGGSYNEQFF,TGTGCCAGCTTGAGAGGCGGGAGCTACAATGAGCAGTTCTTC
TRBJ1-5,TRBV6-5,TRBD1,-,CASSRQQGWNQPQHF,TGTGCCAGCAGTCGTCAACAGGGGTGGAATCAGCCCCAGCATTTT
TRBJ2-1,TRBV30,-,-,CAWKRTLRNEQFF,TGTGCCTGGAAGAGGACTTTGCGCAATGAGCAGTTCTTC
TRBJ2-5,TRBV7-2,TRBD2,-,CASSPRSSGSSGTQYF,TGTGCCAGCAGTCCCCGGTCTAGCGGGAGTTCTGGGACCCAGTACTTC
TRBJ2-2,TRBV7-2,TRBD2,-,CASSQQGGANTGELFF,TGTGCCAGCAGCCAGCAGGGAGGGGCGAACACCGGGGAGCTGTTTTTT
TRBJ1-1,TRBV28,-,-,CASSSYGGGNTEAFF,TGTGCCAGCAGTTCCTATGGGGGCGGGAACACTGAAGCTTTCTTT
TRBJ1-3,TRBV29-1,-,-,CSVSTSGNTIYF,TGCAGCGTCTCAACCTCTGGAAACACCATATATTTT
TRBJ1-4,TRBV18,-,-,CASSRNSHNEKLFF,TGTGCCAGCTCCAGAAACAGTCATAATGAAAAACTGTTTTTT
TRBJ2-7,TRBV18,TRBD1,-,CASSSSAGGTVSYEQYF,TGTGCCAGCTCATCGTCCGCGGGTGGGACAGTCTCCTACGAGCAGTACTTC
TRBJ1-2,TRBV25-1,TRBD1,-,CASLGGDRANYGYTF,TGTGCCAGCCTGGGAGGAGACAGGGCCAACTATGGCTACACCTTC
TRBJ1-2,TRBV18,-,-,CASSPLGQGNYGYTF,TGTGCCAGCTCACCCCTGGGGCAGGGTAACTATGGCTACACCTTC
TRBJ2-7,TRBV11-2,-,-,CASTPSSGSYEQYF,TGTGCCAGCACACCCAGTAGTGGGTCCTACGAGCAGTACTTC
TRBJ1-6,TRBV5-4,-,once,CASSVQWYNSPLHF,TGTGCCAGCAGCGTACAGTGGTATAATTCACCCCTCCACTTT
TRBJ1-1,TRBV19,TRBD1,-,CASRIGTGYFANTEAFF,TGTGCCAGTAGGATTGGGACAGGGTATTTTGCGAACACTGAAGCTTTCTTT
TRBJ2-2,TRBV7-6,TRBD1,-,CASGGHTGELFF,TGTGCCTCAGGGGGCCACACCGGGGAGCTGTTTTTT
TRBJ2-7,TRBV7-9,-,-,CASSLVSPRGAYEQYF,TGTGCCAGCAGCTTAGTCAGCCCCCGGGGAGCCTACGAGCAGTACTTC